The source of this T cell receptor (beta chain) is a study of blood T cell repertoires in COVID-19. Whole-study context: The origin of the acute and convalescent COVID-19 samples was the United States, Italy and Spain. From T cells, B-cell-depleted T cells, or PBMCs came the material, which was cDNA or gDNA.

Original data processing: For nucleated cells, counts were estimated from reference gene primer amplification. Sequencing was performed with immunoSEQ multiplex PCR; in TCRdb, only in-frame clones are kept and a portion is missing. The D gene and trimming were derived from the DNA, and the V and J assignments and clone size from that table. The table has some 110,000 clones, 80% to 95% seen once; the top ten hold about 1.9%. The V gene's germline CDR1 is PRHDT and CDR2 FYEKMQ (reference sequence). The CDR3 runs to 17 residues. V was trimmed by 4 bases and J by 3 bases, leaving 21 bases between them. The source is a man aged 50 to 59 with COVID-19, enrolled during active disease. The V and J genes are TRBV13 and TRBJ2-5; D may be TRBD1 (7 bases). Sequencing input: peripheral blood. CDR3 in amino acids: CASSSRGRRALEETQYF. CDR3 DNA sequence: TGTGCCAGCAGCTCGAGGGGGCGGAGGGCCCTGGAAGAGACCCAGTACTTC.